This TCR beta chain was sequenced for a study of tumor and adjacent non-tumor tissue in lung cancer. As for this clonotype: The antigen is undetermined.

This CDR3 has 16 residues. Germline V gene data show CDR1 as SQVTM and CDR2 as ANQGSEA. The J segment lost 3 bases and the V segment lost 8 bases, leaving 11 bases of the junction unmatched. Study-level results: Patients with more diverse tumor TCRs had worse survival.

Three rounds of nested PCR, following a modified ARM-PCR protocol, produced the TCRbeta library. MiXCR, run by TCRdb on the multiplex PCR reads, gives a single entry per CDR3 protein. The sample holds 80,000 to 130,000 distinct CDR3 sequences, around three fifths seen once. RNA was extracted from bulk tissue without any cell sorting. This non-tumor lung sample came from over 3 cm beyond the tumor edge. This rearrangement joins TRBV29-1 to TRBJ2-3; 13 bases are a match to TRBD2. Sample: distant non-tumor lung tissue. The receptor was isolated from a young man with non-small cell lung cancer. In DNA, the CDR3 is TGCAGCTGTTATGGACTAGCGGGAGAAACGACAGATACGCAGTATTTT. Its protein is CSCYGLAGETTDTQYF.